This entry describes one TCR beta chain. What it binds is unknown. TCRdb keeps only in-frame clones here, not all; method: immunoSEQ multiplex PCR. This table holds approximately 150,000 clones, about 90% found once. These data come from a study of cytomegalovirus exposure and HLA in healthy donors. Study results and caveats: TCR beta chains numbering more than 150 were designated cytomegalovirus-associated.

Trimming cost V 3 bases and J 8 bases, with 13 bases left between them. The length of the CDR3 is 13 residues. Germline V lookup: CDR1 MDHEN, CDR2 SYDVKM. The chain has TRBV28 and TRBJ1-2; D is possibly TRBD1 (6 bases). This clonotype was sampled from a woman younger than 35 in good health and CMV-seropositive. Sequences were obtained from PBMCs. The CDR3 here is CASSLLGARGYTF. CDR3 sequence (DNA): TGTGCCAGCAGTTTGCTGGGGGCGCGAGGCTACACCTTC.